The 21 T cell receptor beta chains below come from one sample, sequenced in a study of CD4 and CD8 cells across lung adenocarcinoma regions. TCRdb passed the PCR reads through MiXCR, listing each CDR3 protein once. Among roughly 16,000 distinct CDR3 sequences listed, over 50% were seen once. Sequenced: CD8+ T cells from the center of a lung tumor. Receptors originate from a female donor with lung adenocarcinoma. The CD4 and CD8 labels of this study may be unreliable.

Concerning this clonotype: A junction end diverges from the germline sequence, so it may reflect a read error. The CDR3, as DNA: TGTGCCAGCAGGGGTATCGGGCACCGAGACACAGATACGCAGTACTTT. It yields the protein CASRGIGHRDTDTQYF. The chain carries TRBV6-1 and TRBJ2-3; D remains unclear. The CDR3 is 16 residues long. Germline CDR1 is MNHNS and CDR2 is SASEGT.

The chain couples TRBV2 to TRBJ2-5; D gene ambiguous. CDR1 SNHLY and CDR2 FYNNEI come from the germline V gene. The length of the CDR3 is 14 residues. Trimming took off 3 bases at V and 4 bases at J, with 12 bases between the two ends. The CDR3 protein is CASSEFGYGETQYF. Written as DNA, the CDR3 is TGTGCCAGCAGTGAGTTTGGGTACGGAGAGACCCAGTACTTC.

The rearrangement links TRBV6-1 to TRBJ2-3; TRBD2 aligns across 7 bases. The CDR3 spans 16 residues. The germline CDR1 and CDR2 sequences are MNHNS and SASEGT. J gave up 2 bases and V 6 bases, and 11 bases lay outside the gene matches. This CDR3 is CASRGSGDPTTDTQYF. Here the CDR3 DNA reads TGTGCCAGCAGGGGGAGCGGGGACCCAACCACAGATACGCAGTATTTT.

This chain connects TRBV10-3 to TRBJ2-1, with TRBD2 identical over 7 bases. Germline V gives CDR1 ENHRY, CDR2 SYGVKD. Losses at the gene ends were 8 bases for V and 1 base for J; bases not matched to a gene: 5. CDR3 length: 14 residues. The CDR3: CAIGAGASYNEQFF. CDR3 nucleotide sequence: TGTGCCATCGGGGCGGGAGCTTCCTACAATGAGCAGTTCTTC.

V and J are TRBV6-1 and TRBJ2-5; D is tentatively TRBD1 or TRBD2 (5 bases each). Near its end, the DNA agrees better with TRBJ2-7, so the J call may be wrong. The CDR3 length is 15 residues. Germline CDR1 reads MNHNS; CDR2 reads SASEGT. The CDR3 coding sequence is TGTGCCAGCAGTGAAGCAGGAGGCCCCAGGGACGAGCAGTACTTC. Translated, it gives CASSEAGGPRDEQYF.

This clonotype was detected ten times or more. The rearrangement joins TRBV6-1 to TRBJ1-6, with 8 bases that match TRBD1. This CDR3 has 15 amino acids. CDR1 is MNHNS and CDR2 is SASEGT in the germline V gene. With 7 bases clipped from V and 7 bases from J, the junction kept 9 bases outside the gene matches. The CDR3 nucleotides read TGTGCCAGCAAAACGAAGGGGACAGGCAATTCACCCCTCCACTTT. Its translation is CASKTKGTGNSPLHF.

This clonotype has a handful of counts. The chain joins TRBV27 to TRBJ2-1, with unresolved D. The CDR3 contains 17 residues. Trimming took off 0 bases at V and 3 bases at J, with 15 bases between the two ends. CDR1 is MNHEY and CDR2 is SMNVEV in the germline V gene (reference sequence). CDR3 DNA sequence: TGTGCCAGCAGTTTATCGTTCCCCACCCTACTCTACAATGAGCAGTTCTTC. Its translation: CASSLSFPTLLYNEQFF.

The rearrangement joins TRBV6-5 to TRBJ2-3; D is unclear. Trimming took off 2 bases at V and 10 bases at J, with 16 bases between the two ends. Germline lookup yields CDR1 MNHEY and CDR2 SVGAGI. The CDR3 covers 14 residues. For the CDR3, the DNA is TGTGCCAGCAGTTACGCTATAGGCACCGAGGCGCAGTATTTT. It codes for CASSYAIGTEAQYF.

Points on this clonotype: The junction departs from the called germline gene at one end, perhaps through a read error. V usage is TRBV10-3 and J usage is TRBJ2-5; tentatively, D is TRBD1 or TRBD2 (5 bases each). CDR3 size: 14 residues. Germline V gene sequence: CDR1 ENHRY, CDR2 SYGVKD. CDR3 sequence: CAGRGSRDPETQYF. CDR3 sequence (DNA): TGTGCGGGCCGAGGGAGCCGGGACCCAGAGACCCAGTACTTT.

This clonotype was seen at least ten times. This chain links TRBV7-6 with TRBJ2-7; 11 positions agree with TRBD1. Unmatched junction bases numbered 9, after V lost 5 bases and J lost 6 bases. The CDR3 spans 15 residues. Germline assignment: CDR1 SGHVS and CDR2 FNYEAQ. This CDR3 is CASSPQPGTGGEQYF. Here the CDR3 DNA reads TGTGCCAGCAGCCCCCAACCCGGGACAGGGGGCGAGCAGTACTTC.

The V call is TRBV10-2, the J call TRBJ2-3; D ambiguous. The V gene's germline CDR1 is WSHSY and CDR2 SAAADI. The ends were cut back, 5 bases at V and 2 bases at J, with 11 bases in the middle. The CDR3 length is 14 residues. The CDR3, as DNA: TGCGCCAGCAGTTCCGGTCCCCCCACAGATACGCAGTATTTT. Protein sequence: CASSSGPPTDTQYF.

About this clonotype itself: The junction differs from germline at one of its ends, possibly a read error. The chain combines TRBV6-5 with TRBJ2-4, with D tentatively TRBD1 or TRBD2 (6 bases each). The CDR3 sequence is 16 residues long. Germline V lookup: CDR1 MNHEY, CDR2 SVGAGI. Written as DNA, the CDR3 is TGTGCCAGCAGTTACGGGGGGCTGTGCTCCAAAGACATTCAGTACTTC. It is translated as CASSYGGLCSKDIQYF.

The rearrangement links TRBV7-3 to TRBJ1-3; 9 bases match TRBD1. Unmatched junction bases numbered 14, after V lost 4 bases and J lost 4 bases. This CDR3 contains 18 residues. Germline V lookup: CDR1 SGHTA, CDR2 FQGTGA. The CDR3, as DNA: TGTGCCAGCAGCTCTAAACTAGGACAGGGGTTAAAGGGAAACACCATATATTTT. Its translation is CASSSKLGQGLKGNTIYF.

The chain uses TRBV6-1 and TRBJ2-5; D is possibly TRBD1 or TRBD2 (6 bases each). V was shortened by 8 bases and J by 3 bases, with 22 bases between the two germline ends. The CDR3 has 16 amino acids. Per the germline V gene, CDR1 is MNHNS and CDR2 is SASEGT. CDR3: CASAGLGGRGKETQYF. DNA for the CDR3: TGTGCCAGCGCGGGGCTCGGGGGCCGGGGCAAAGAGACCCAGTACTTC.

In regard to this clonotype: An end of the junction differs from the germline gene, which may be a read error. The V and J genes are TRBV6-5 and TRBJ2-2, with D possibly matching TRBD1 (5 bases). The germline gives CDR1 MNHEY, CDR2 SVGAGI. The CDR3 totals 20 residues. CDR3 sequence reads: CASSYSGPGLQAISTEALYF. The CDR3 coding sequence is TGTGCCAGCAGTTACTCGGGTCCAGGGCTCCAGGCTATCAGCACCGAGGCGCTGTATTTT.

This clonotype has a handful of counts. V gene TRBV10-1 combines with J gene TRBJ2-1; D is ambiguous. The J call is uncertain, as TRBJ2-5 better fits the DNA end. This CDR3 has 12 residues. Germline V gives CDR1 WNHNN, CDR2 SYGVQD (reference sequence). The CDR3 sequence is CASSGVGETQYF. CDR3 sequence (DNA): TGCGCCAGCAGTGGTGTGGGAGAGACCCAGTACTTC.

V usage is TRBV6-1 and J usage is TRBJ2-2; 8 bases are shared with TRBD2. The V segment lost 8 bases and the J segment 4 bases; nucleotides outside the gene matches: 9. Germline CDR1 is MNHNS and CDR2 is SASEGT. The CDR3 spans 15 residues. The CDR3 DNA sequence: TGTGCCAGCTTCCACGGCGGGGGGTCCACCGGGGAGCTGTTTTTT. It is translated as CASFHGGGSTGELFF.

This clonotype was detected ten times or more. V is TRBV11-3 and J is TRBJ2-1; 7 bases line up with TRBD2. The germline V gene encodes CDR1 SGHNT and CDR2 YENEEA. This CDR3 has 14 residues. J was trimmed by 9 bases and V by 5 bases; bases with no gene match: 10. CDR3 sequence (DNA): TGTGCCAGCAGCACGGGGGGAGGGAAAGGTGAGCAGTTCTTC. Translating gives CASSTGGGKGEQFF.

This clonotype was seen repeatedly, ten times or more. The rearrangement links TRBV10-3 to TRBJ2-3; 13 bases are shared with TRBD2. The CDR3 is 18 residues long. Per germline, CDR1 ENHRY and CDR2 SYGVKD. With V trimmed by 6 bases and J by 0 bases, 9 bases remained unmatched. DNA of the CDR3: TGTGCCATCAGATCCACTAGCGGGGGGGGTTCTAGCACAGATACGCAGTATTTT. It translates to CAIRSTSGGGSSTDTQYF.

The chain links TRBV10-2 to TRBJ2-4, with D possibly TRBD2 on 7 matching bases. Germline CDR1 and CDR2: WSHSY and SAAADI. The CDR3 length is 13 residues. The CDR3 region is CAAGPGAKDTQYF. The DNA of the CDR3 is TGCGCAGCGGGGCCGGGGGCCAAAGATACGCAGTACTTC.

J is TRBJ2-4 and V is TRBV6-1, with 7 positions matching TRBD1. CDR1 and CDR2 (germline): MNHNS, SASEGT. J lost 0 bases, V lost 5 bases, and 7 bases had no gene match. The CDR3 runs to 16 residues. The CDR3 reads CASSPRGLPAKNIQYF. The CDR3 nucleotides are TGTGCCAGCAGTCCTAGGGGGCTGCCAGCCAAAAACATTCAGTACTTC.